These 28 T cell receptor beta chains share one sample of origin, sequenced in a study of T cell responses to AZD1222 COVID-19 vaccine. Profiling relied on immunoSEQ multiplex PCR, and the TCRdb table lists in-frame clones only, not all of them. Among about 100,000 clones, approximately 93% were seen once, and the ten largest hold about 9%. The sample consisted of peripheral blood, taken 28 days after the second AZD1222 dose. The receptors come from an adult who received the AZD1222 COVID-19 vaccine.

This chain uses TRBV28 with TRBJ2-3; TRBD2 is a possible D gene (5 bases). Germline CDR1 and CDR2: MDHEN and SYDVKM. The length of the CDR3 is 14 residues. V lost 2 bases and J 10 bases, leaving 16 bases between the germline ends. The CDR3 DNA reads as TGTGCCAGCAGTTTAGGTGGGCGGGCGCTCGCGCAGTATTTT. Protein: CASSLGGRALAQYF.

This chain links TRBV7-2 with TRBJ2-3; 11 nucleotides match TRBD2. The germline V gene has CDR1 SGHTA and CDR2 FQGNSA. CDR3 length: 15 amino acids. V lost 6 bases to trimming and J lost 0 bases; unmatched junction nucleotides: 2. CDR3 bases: TGTGCCAGCAGACGACTAGCGGGAAGCACAGATACGCAGTATTTT. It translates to CASRRLAGSTDTQYF.

The CDR3 spells CASSYNSGTTSRSYNEQFF. CDR3 in DNA: TGTGCCAGCAGTTACAATAGCGGGACTACCTCCCGCTCCTACAATGAGCAGTTCTTC. The rearrangement links TRBV6-2 or TRBV6-3 to TRBJ2-1, with 8 bases aligning to TRBD2. V lost 2 bases, J lost 0 bases, and 12 bases stayed unmatched. Germline assignment: CDR1 MNHEY and CDR2 SVGEGT. There are 19 residues in the CDR3.

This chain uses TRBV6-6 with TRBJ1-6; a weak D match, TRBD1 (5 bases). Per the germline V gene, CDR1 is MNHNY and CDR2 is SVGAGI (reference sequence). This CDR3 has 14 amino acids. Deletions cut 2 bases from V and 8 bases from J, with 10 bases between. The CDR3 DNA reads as TGTGCCAGCAGTTACAGTGACAGCTATTCACCCCTCCACTTT. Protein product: CASSYSDSYSPLHF.

As DNA, the CDR3 is TGTGCCAGTAGTGGCAGGGGCACCGAAAAACTGTTTTTT. Encoded protein: CASSGRGTEKLFF. This chain joins TRBV19 and TRBJ1-4; maybe TRBD1 (6 bases). In germline, CDR1 is LNHDA, CDR2 SQIVND (reference sequence). V dropped 5 bases and J dropped 8 bases, with 12 bases sitting between them. This CDR3 region has 13 residues.

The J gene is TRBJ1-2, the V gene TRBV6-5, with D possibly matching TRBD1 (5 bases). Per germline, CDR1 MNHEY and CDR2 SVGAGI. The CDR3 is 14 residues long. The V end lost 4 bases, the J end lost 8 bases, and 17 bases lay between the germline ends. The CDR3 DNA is TGTGCCAGCAGTTCCGCCGGGACTGCCGGCGGCTACACCTTC. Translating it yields CASSSAGTAGGYTF.

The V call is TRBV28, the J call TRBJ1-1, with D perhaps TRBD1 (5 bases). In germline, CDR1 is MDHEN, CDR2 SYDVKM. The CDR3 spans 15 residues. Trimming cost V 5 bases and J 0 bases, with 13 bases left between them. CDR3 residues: CASSQHGGVNTEAFF. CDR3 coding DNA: TGTGCCAGCAGTCAACACGGAGGGGTGAACACTGAAGCTTTCTTT.

The CDR3 sequence: CASSFVGAAGELFF. The CDR3 DNA reads as TGTGCCAGCAGCTTTGTCGGCGCGGCCGGGGAGCTGTTTTTT. J is TRBJ2-2 and V is TRBV7-3; D uncertain. The CDR3 has 14 amino acids. CDR1 is SGHTA, CDR2 FQGTGA, per germline. V was cut by 3 bases and J by 6 bases, with 11 bases left in between.

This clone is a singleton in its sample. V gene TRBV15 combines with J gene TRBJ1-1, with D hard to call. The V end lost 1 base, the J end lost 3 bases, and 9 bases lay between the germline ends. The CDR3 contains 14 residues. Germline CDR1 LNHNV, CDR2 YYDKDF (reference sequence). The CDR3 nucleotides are TGTGCCACCAGCAGAGTTTCAAGCGACACTGAAGCTTTCTTT. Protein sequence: CATSRVSSDTEAFF.

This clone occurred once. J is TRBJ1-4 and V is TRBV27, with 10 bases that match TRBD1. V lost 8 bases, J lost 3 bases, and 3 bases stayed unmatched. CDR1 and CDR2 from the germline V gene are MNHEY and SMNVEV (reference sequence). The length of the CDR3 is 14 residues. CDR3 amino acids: CASSGTGANEKLFF. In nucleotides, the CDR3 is TGTGCCAGCTCCGGGACAGGGGCTAATGAAAAACTGTTTTTT.

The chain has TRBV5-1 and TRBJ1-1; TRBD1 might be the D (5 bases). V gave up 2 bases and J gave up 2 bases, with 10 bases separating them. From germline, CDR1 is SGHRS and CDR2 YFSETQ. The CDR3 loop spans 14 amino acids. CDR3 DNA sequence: TGCGCCAGCAGCTTAGGGGTCGGAAACACTGAAGCTTTCTTT. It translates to CASSLGVGNTEAFF.

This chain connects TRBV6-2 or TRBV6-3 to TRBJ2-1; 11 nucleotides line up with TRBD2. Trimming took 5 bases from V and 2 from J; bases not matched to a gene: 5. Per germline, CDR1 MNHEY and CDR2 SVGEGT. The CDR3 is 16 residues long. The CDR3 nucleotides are TGTGCCAGCAGTCCGTTAGCGGGAGGGCCCTACAATGAGCAGTTCTTC. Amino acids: CASSPLAGGPYNEQFF.

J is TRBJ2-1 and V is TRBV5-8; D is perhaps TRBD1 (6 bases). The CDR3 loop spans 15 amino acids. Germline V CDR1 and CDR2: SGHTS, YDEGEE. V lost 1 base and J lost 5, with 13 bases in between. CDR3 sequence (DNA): TGTGCCAGCAGCTTGCAGGGGACCCAGGACAATGAGCAGTTCTTC. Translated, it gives CASSLQGTQDNEQFF.

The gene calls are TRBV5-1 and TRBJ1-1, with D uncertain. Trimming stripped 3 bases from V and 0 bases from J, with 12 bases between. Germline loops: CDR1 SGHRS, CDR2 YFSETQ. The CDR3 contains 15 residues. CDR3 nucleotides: TGCGCCAGCAGCTCTACCACACACATGAACACTGAAGCTTTCTTT. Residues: CASSSTTHMNTEAFF.

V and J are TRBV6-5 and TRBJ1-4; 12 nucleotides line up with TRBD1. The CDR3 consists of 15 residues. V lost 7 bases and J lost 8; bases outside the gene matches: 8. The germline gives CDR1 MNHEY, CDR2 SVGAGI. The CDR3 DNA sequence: TGTGCCAGCAACGACGGGGGACAGGGGGCGGAAAAACTGTTTTTT. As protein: CASNDGGQGAEKLFF.

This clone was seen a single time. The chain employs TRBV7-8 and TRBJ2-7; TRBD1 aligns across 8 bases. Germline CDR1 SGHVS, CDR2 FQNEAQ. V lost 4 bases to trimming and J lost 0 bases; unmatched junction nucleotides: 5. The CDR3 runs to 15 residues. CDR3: CASSSRTGLSYEQYF. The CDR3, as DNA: TGTGCCAGCAGCTCACGGACAGGGCTCTCCTACGAGCAGTACTTC.

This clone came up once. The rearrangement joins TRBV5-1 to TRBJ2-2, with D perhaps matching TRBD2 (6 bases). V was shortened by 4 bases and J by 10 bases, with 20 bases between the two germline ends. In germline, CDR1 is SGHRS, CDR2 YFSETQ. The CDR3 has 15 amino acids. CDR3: CASSHGTLLSEELFF. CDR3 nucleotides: TGCGCCAGCAGCCACGGGACTCTCCTGTCCGAGGAGCTGTTTTTT.

The CDR3: CASSTGTGPNEQYF. For the CDR3, the DNA is TGTGCCAGCAGCACCGGGACAGGGCCTAACGAGCAGTACTTC. V is TRBV28 and J is TRBJ2-7; TRBD1 aligns across 9 bases. The CDR3 consists of 14 residues. V was clipped by 6 bases and J by 5 bases; unmatched bases: 8. The germline V gene encodes CDR1 MDHEN and CDR2 SYDVKM.

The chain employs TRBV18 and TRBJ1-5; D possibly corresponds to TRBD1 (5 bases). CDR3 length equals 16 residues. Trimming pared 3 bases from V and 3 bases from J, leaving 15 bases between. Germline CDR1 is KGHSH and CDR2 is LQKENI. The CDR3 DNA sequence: TGTGCCAGCTCACCCGAGGGGCCGCATAACAATCAGCCCCAGCATTTT. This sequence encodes CASSPEGPHNNQPQHF.

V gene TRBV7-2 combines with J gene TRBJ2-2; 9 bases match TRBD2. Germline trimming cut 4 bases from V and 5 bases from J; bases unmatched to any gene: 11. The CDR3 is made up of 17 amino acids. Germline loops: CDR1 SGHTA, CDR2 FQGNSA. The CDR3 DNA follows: TGTGCCAGCAGCTCTAGCTTAGCGGGAGTAAAGACCGGGGAGCTGTTTTTT. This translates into CASSSSLAGVKTGELFF.

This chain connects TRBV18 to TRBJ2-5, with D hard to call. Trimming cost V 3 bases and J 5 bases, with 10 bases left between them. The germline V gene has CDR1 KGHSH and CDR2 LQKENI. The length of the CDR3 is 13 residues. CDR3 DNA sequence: TGTGCCAGCTCACCCCCGGTCCTGGAGACCCAGTACTTC. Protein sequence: CASSPPVLETQYF.

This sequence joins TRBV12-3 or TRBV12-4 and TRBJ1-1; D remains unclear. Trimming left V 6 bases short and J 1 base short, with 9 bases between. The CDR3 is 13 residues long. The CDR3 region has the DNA TGTGCCAGCAGCCCCGACTGGAACACTGAAGCTTTCTTT. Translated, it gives CASSPDWNTEAFF.

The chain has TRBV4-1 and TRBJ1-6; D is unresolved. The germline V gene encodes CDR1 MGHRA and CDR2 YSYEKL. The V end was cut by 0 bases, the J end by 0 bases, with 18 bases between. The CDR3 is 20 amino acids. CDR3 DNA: TGCGCCAGCAGCCAAGATCCCCCTGGGCTCCTGAGCTCCTATAATTCACCCCTCCACTTT. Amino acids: CASSQDPPGLLSSYNSPLHF.

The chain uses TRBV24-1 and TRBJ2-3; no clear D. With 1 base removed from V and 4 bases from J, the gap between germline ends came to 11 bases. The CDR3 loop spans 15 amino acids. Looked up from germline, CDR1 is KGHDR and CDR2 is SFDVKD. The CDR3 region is CATSDFAGQADTQYF. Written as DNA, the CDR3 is TGTGCCACCAGTGATTTCGCCGGGCAGGCAGATACGCAGTATTTT.

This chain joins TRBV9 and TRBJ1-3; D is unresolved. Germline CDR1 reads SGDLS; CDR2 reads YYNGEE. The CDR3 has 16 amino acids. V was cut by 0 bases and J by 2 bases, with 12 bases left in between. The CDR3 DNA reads TGTGCCAGCAGCGTAGAGACGACGGTGGCTGGAAACACCATATATTTT. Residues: CASSVETTVAGNTIYF. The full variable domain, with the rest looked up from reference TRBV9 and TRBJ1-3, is DSGVTQTPKHLITATGQRVTLRCSPRSGDLSVYWYQQSLDQGLQFLIQYYNGEERAKGNILERFSAQQFPDLHSELNLSSLELGDSALYFCASSVETTVAGNTIYFGEGSWLTVV.

The CDR3 sequence is CASRPSGMTYEQYF. CDR3 sequence (DNA): TGTGCCAGCAGGCCTAGCGGGATGACCTACGAGCAGTACTTC. V gene TRBV6-5 combines with J gene TRBJ2-7; 9 bases are shared with TRBD2. The junction had 5 bases not matched to a gene; V was cut back by 6 bases and J by 2 bases. Germline V gene data show CDR1 as MNHEY and CDR2 as SVGAGI. There are 14 residues in the CDR3.

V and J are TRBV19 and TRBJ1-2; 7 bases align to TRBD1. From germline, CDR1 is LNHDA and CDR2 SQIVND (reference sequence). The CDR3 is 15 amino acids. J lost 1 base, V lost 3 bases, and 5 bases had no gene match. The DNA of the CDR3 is TGTGCCAGTAGTATTACGGGACAGAGTAACTATGGCTACACCTTC. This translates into CASSITGQSNYGYTF.

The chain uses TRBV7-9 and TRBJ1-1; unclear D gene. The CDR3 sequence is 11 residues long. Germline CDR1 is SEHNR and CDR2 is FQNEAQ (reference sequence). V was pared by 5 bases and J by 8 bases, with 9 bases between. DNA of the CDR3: TGTGCCAGCAGCGTCCGAGCCGAAGCTTTCTTT. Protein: CASSVRAEAFF.